The 6 T cell receptor beta chains below all came from one sample that was sequenced in a study of cytotoxic CD8 clonotypes in ibrutinib-treated CLL. The assay was immunoSEQ multiplex PCR, and TCRdb's table has in-frame clones only and misses some. This sample has approximately 280,000 clones; less than 85% occur once, and the top ten carry 5.6%. The starting material was PBMCs, obtained at disease progression, from a patient treated with ibrutinib. The receptor set was obtained from a human donor with chronic lymphocytic leukemia.

The chain has TRBV5-5 and TRBJ2-5; TRBD1 matches 9 bases. The V gene's germline CDR1 is SGHKS and CDR2 YYEKEE (reference sequence). With 0 bases clipped from V and 2 bases from J, the junction kept 5 bases outside the gene matches. There are 16 residues in the CDR3. The CDR3 sequence is CASSLGGQGLQETQYF. The CDR3 DNA reads as TGTGCCAGCAGCTTGGGGGGACAGGGATTACAAGAGACCCAGTACTTC.

This chain connects TRBV27 to TRBJ2-3, with D unresolved. The CDR3 is 15 amino acids. CDR1 and CDR2 from the germline V gene are MNHEY and SMNVEV (reference sequence). V was shortened by 1 base and J by 2 bases, with 10 bases between the two germline ends. The CDR3, as DNA: TGTGCCAGCAGTTTATTGTCAGATAACACAGATACGCAGTATTTT. It yields the protein CASSLLSDNTDTQYF.

The V and J genes are TRBV27 and TRBJ2-7; D could derive from TRBD1 or TRBD2 (5 bases each). The germline V gene encodes CDR1 MNHEY and CDR2 SMNVEV (reference sequence). With 2 bases removed from V and 2 bases from J, the gap between germline ends came to 7 bases. This CDR3 has 13 amino acids. In nucleotides, the CDR3 is TGTGCCAGCAGTTTACGGGGCCCCTACGAGCAGTACTTC. Translation gives CASSLRGPYEQYF.

This clone was detected only a few times. The chain carries TRBV9 and TRBJ1-2; D not resolved. Trimming removed 0 bases from V and 4 bases from J, with 13 bases in between. Germline V CDR1 and CDR2: SGDLS, YYNGEE. This CDR3 is built from 15 residues. In nucleotides, the CDR3 is TGTGCCAGCAGCGTAGCCCCACCCAAGGCCTATGGCTACACCTTC. Translating it yields CASSVAPPKAYGYTF.

The chain recombines TRBV7-9 with TRBJ1-1, with 8 positions matching TRBD1. Trimming removed 3 bases from V and 3 bases from J; junction bases left unmatched: 6. The CDR3 has 15 amino acids. Germline V gene sequence: CDR1 SEHNR, CDR2 FQNEAQ (reference sequence). CDR3 sequence: CASSFAGGADTEAFF. CDR3 DNA: TGTGCCAGCAGCTTCGCAGGGGGCGCGGACACTGAAGCTTTCTTT.

This chain connects TRBV9 to TRBJ1-2; a possible D gene is TRBD1 (6 bases). Deletions cut 3 bases from V and 5 bases from J, with 17 bases between. Germline CDR1 SGDLS, CDR2 YYNGEE. The CDR3 spans 15 residues. CDR3 in amino acids: CASSGGRGRWYGYTF. Written as DNA, the CDR3 is TGTGCCAGCAGCGGAGGGCGGGGGCGATGGTATGGCTACACCTTC.